This TCR beta chain appears in the sequencing data of a study of metastatic and nonmetastatic thyroid tumors. Study-level information: Malignant thyroid and benign thyroid patients provided blood and tumor or nodule tissue whose repertoires were compared. General study findings and limits: It was reported that TCR beta diversity was significantly higher in malignant thyroid tumors than benign nodules, in blood and tumor.

Original analysis: A papillary thyroid cancer distant-metastasis classifier was built from CDR3 differences across clinicopathological groups. TCRdb re-called the PCR reads via MiXCR. TCRdb, rather than the study authors, made the V and J calls. The table shows about 40,000 clones, with roughly a sixth occurring only once. Not a single patient had been given any form of treatment at any point before undergoing thyroid surgery. CDR1 is SGHTA and CDR2 is FQGTGA in the germline V gene. The CDR3 is made up of 15 amino acids. With V trimmed by 5 bases and J by 6 bases, 12 bases remained unmatched. A note on this clone: Antigen unknown.

This sequence was found in a female donor with papillary thyroid cancer or a benign thyroid nodule (not recorded which). Some clones in this sample may be carry-over from other donors' samples. The genes are TRBV7-3 and TRBJ2-7; 8 bases align to TRBD2. The material sequenced was tumor tissue. The CDR3 nucleotides read TGTGCCAGCAGCGCCCTACCGGGACTAGTCGTCGAGCAGTACTTC. Protein product: CASSALPGLVVEQYF.